A single sample is the source of the 6 T cell receptor beta chains below, sequenced in a study of hypomethylating agent response in myelodysplastic syndrome listed by TCRdb under 2021. The library was produced with the immunoSEQ multiplex PCR assay. In TCRdb, the immuneACCESS table is reduced to in-frame sequences with V and J assigned. These tables do not hold every clone; where another copy was compared, an unresolved V gene accounts for under half, and the others remain unexplained. The table for this sample lists some 4,500 clones; under 90% of them were counted only once. Of the sample, about 25% is held by the ten largest clones. Sequences were derived from bone marrow, sampled before or after starting hypomethylating agent treatment for myelodysplastic syndrome (not recorded which). These receptors were collected from a human donor with myelodysplastic syndrome.

V usage is TRBV19 and J usage is TRBJ1-1; D gene unclear. V shed 3 bases and J shed 5 bases, with 4 bases lying between them. The CDR3 runs 11 residues. CDR1 and CDR2 (germline): LNHDA, SQIVND (reference sequence). The CDR3 bases are TGTGCCAGTAGTATGAGTACTGAAGCTTTCTTT. This encodes CASSMSTEAFF. The whole variable domain, remainder taken from reference TRBV19 and TRBJ1-1, is DGGITQSPKYLFRKEGQNVTLSCEQNLNHDAMYWYRQDPGQGLRLIYYSQIVNDFQKGDIAEGYSVSREKKESFPLTVTSAQKNPTAFYLCASSMSTEAFFGQGTRLTVV.

The chain is built from TRBV7-2 and TRBJ2-1; 10 bases are a match to TRBD2. V lost 1 base, J lost 6 bases, and 6 bases stayed unmatched. This CDR3 contains 16 residues. Germline lookup yields CDR1 SGHTA and CDR2 FQGNSA. This chain's CDR3 is CASSLGVLAGFNEQFF. In DNA, the CDR3 is TGTGCCAGCAGCTTAGGGGTACTAGCGGGATTCAATGAGCAGTTCTTC.

The rearrangement uses TRBV29-1 and TRBJ1-1; D may be TRBD1 (5 bases). CDR1 and CDR2 from the germline V gene are SQVTM and ANQGSEA. The germline V and J ends were trimmed by 7 bases and 4 bases, with 7 bases remaining between them. This CDR3 is 10 amino acids long. The CDR3 loop is CSGGSTEAFF. DNA of the CDR3: TGCAGCGGGGGGAGCACTGAAGCTTTCTTT.

The chain has TRBV5-1 and TRBJ2-7; 11 nucleotides match TRBD1. The CDR3 runs to 15 residues. J was trimmed by 5 bases and V by 7 bases; bases with no gene match: 11. Germline CDR1 is SGHRS and CDR2 is YFSETQ. The CDR3: CASQRTGTGGDEQYF. The CDR3 DNA reads TGCGCCAGCCAACGAACCGGGACAGGGGGTGACGAGCAGTACTTC.

The CDR3, as DNA: TGTGCCAGCAGACCCCAAGGGCCCTATAATTCACCCCTCCACTTT. Protein product: CASRPQGPYNSPLHF. The rearrangement joins TRBV6-6 to TRBJ1-6; D not resolved. The CDR3 runs 15 residues. CDR1 and CDR2 (germline): MNHNY, SVGAGI (reference sequence). V was cut by 6 bases and J by 2 bases, with 11 bases left in between.

This clone was recorded a few times. The chain uses TRBV14 and TRBJ1-3; D is unclear. V was pared by 0 bases and J by 0 bases, with 9 bases between. The CDR3 has 16 residues. CDR1 and CDR2 from the germline V gene are SGHDN and FVKESK. CDR3 protein: CASSQDLASSGNTIYF. DNA of the CDR3: TGTGCCAGCAGCCAAGATCTGGCCAGCTCTGGAAACACCATATATTTT.